This T cell receptor beta chain was identified in a study of cytomegalovirus exposure and HLA in healthy donors. The ends were cut back, 0 bases at V and 1 base at J, with 9 bases in the middle. CDR1 is LGHNA, CDR2 YSLEER, per germline. The CDR3 extends over 15 amino acids. Produced via immunoSEQ multiplex PCR; TCRdb's table is partial and in-frame only. The sample includes approximately 180,000 clones, 86% of them seen just once. The J gene is TRBJ2-5, the V gene TRBV4-3; D gene uncertain. Sequenced input: PBMCs. This TCR derives from a man aged 18-30 years in good health and CMV-seropositive. The CDR3 sequence: CASSQDLASQETQYF. The CDR3 bases are TGCGCCAGCAGCCAAGATCTGGCTAGCCAAGAGACCCAGTACTTC.